The rows below give T cell receptor beta chains drawn from one sample of a study of beta chain features in type 1 diabetes. Clones were read by immunoSEQ multiplex PCR, and TCRdb kept only the in-frame ones, dropping some. The table has some 700,000 clones, about an eighth seen once; the top ten hold approximately 0.021%. The specimen sequenced was naive CD4+ T cells from blood. Source of these receptors: a man younger than 30 with type 1 diabetes. Both conserved end residues are part of each CDR3. The D gene is left open where the match is weak.

v_gene	d_gene	j_gene	CDR3aa
TRBV29-1	-	TRBJ2-3	CSVAPSADTQYF
TRBV4-1	TRBD2	TRBJ2-6	CASSQTSGGSPSGANVLTF
TRBV29-1	-	TRBJ1-1	CSVGRLMNTEAFF
TRBV18	TRBD1	TRBJ1-2	CASSPDRDLRGYTF
TRBV6-5	TRBD2	TRBJ2-1	CASSSPGGAYNEQFF
TRBV30	-	TRBJ1-1	CAWSGSPWGTEAFF
TRBV18	-	TRBJ2-7	CASSPVSDGSPYEQYF
TRBV4-2	-	TRBJ1-1	CASSQAGRAFF
TRBV2	TRBD1	TRBJ2-3	CASSDRAHTDTQYF
TRBV5-1	-	TRBJ2-1	CASMGLHNEQFF
TRBV28	TRBD2	TRBJ2-3	CASSSSTSGAGRDTQYF
TRBV6-6	TRBD1	TRBJ2-1	CASSYSGTGLDEQFF
TRBV6-5	-	TRBJ2-7	CASSRGEKAYEQYF
TRBV7-9	TRBD1	TRBJ1-1	CASSGRGPDRGTEAFF
TRBV2	TRBD1	TRBJ1-1	CASRVTGDTEAFF
TRBV27	-	TRBJ1-1	CASTWRGSTEAFF
TRBV15	-	TRBJ2-5	CATSRDLGPQETQYF
TRBV5-1	TRBD1	TRBJ2-7	CASSSYGTVAYEQYF
TRBV23-1	TRBD2	TRBJ2-3	CASSRTSGASTDTQYF
TRBV5-4	-	TRBJ2-2	CASSLRDTGELFF
TRBV18	-	TRBJ1-1	CASSPTAMNTEAFF
TRBV2	-	TRBJ2-7	CASSEGRGTYEQYF
TRBV6-5	-	TRBJ2-5	CASSLFTGQQETQYF
TRBV7-8	TRBD1	TRBJ2-1	CASSSYRGNEQFF
TRBV30	-	TRBJ1-5	CAWSRQKDQPQHF
TRBV30	TRBD1	TRBJ1-1	CAWKRTGRTEAFF
TRBV19	-	TRBJ1-5	CASRLGNSNQPQHF
TRBV7-9	-	TRBJ2-7	CASRVRIDRSYEQYF
TRBV5-1	TRBD1	TRBJ2-1	CASSGQGGEQFF
TRBV7-2	TRBD2	TRBJ2-3	CASSLTSGSPDTQYF
TRBV13	-	TRBJ1-2	CASSLLGDGYTF
TRBV5-6	-	TRBJ2-7	CASSPTGHSYEQYF
TRBV6-1	-	TRBJ1-2	CASSEALGVNYGYTF
TRBV12-2	-	TRBJ2-7	CASRSPGQGNESSYEQYF
TRBV6-5	-	TRBJ2-7	CASSYRGSYEQYF
TRBV27	-	TRBJ2-7	CASTMEWGLSYEQYF
TRBV2	TRBD1	TRBJ2-3	CASRRQGGTDTQYF
TRBV6-1	-	TRBJ2-1	CASSGQGFNEQFF
TRBV4-1	-	TRBJ2-2	CASSQDPGNTGELFF
TRBV20-1	-	TRBJ1-4	CSASTTEKLFF
TRBV18	-	TRBJ2-5	CASSPPGPLEETQYF
TRBV7-9	-	TRBJ1-2	CASSLAHDGYTF
TRBV10-3	-	TRBJ2-1	CAIRGYNEQFF
TRBV11-3	TRBD1	TRBJ1-4	CASRPGQGGEKLFF
TRBV27	-	TRBJ1-5	CASSFQIPTGYSNQPQHF
TRBV28	TRBD1	TRBJ2-6	CASSSPGQGAGANVLTF
TRBV9	-	TRBJ2-7	CASSPGLRDGYEQYF
TRBV29-1	TRBD1	TRBJ1-1	CSGQGQGGNTEAFF
TRBV6-5	TRBD1	TRBJ1-4	CASSYKGASTNEKLFF
TRBV6-5	-	TRBJ1-2	CASWSIYGYTF